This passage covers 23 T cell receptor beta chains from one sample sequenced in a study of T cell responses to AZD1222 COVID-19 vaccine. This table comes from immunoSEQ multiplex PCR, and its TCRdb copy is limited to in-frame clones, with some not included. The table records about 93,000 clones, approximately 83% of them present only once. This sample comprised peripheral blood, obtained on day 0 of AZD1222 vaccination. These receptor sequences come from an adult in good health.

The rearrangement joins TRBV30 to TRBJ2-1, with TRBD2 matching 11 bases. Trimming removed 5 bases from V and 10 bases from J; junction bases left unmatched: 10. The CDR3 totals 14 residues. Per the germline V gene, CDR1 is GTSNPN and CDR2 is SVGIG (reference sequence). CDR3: CAWGPGLAAQEQFF. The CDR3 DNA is TGTGCCTGGGGGCCGGGACTAGCGGCTCAAGAGCAGTTCTTC.

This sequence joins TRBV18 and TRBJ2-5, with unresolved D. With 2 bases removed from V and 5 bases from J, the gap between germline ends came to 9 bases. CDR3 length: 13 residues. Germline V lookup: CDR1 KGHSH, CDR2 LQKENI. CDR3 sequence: CASSPNRAETQYF. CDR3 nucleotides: TGTGCCAGCTCACCAAATAGGGCGGAGACCCAGTACTTC.

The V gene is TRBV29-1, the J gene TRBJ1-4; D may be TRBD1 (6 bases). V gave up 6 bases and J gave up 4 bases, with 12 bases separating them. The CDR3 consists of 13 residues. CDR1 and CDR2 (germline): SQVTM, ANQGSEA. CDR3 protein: CSVTDRSNEKLFF. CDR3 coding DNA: TGCAGCGTAACTGACAGGAGTAATGAAAAACTGTTTTTT.

As DNA, the CDR3 is TGCGCCAGCAGCTCGGGCGGGGGGCAAAACTATGGCTACACCTTC. Translation gives CASSSGGGQNYGYTF. The rearrangement joins TRBV5-1 to TRBJ1-2; tentatively, D is TRBD1 (6 bases). The ends were cut back, 3 bases at V and 2 bases at J, with 14 bases in the middle. Germline CDR1 SGHRS, CDR2 YFSETQ. The CDR3 sequence is 15 residues long.

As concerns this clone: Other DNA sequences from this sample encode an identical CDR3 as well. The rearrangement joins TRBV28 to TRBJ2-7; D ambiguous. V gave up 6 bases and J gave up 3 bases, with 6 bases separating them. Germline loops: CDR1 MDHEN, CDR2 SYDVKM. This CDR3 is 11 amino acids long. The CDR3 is CASRLNYEQYF. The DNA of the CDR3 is TGTGCCAGCAGGTTGAACTACGAGCAGTACTTC.

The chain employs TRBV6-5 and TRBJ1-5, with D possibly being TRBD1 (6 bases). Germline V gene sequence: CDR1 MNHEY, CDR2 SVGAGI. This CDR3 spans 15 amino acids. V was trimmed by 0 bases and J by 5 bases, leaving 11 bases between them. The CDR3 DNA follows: TGTGCCAGCAGTTACTCCGGGGGGCCGGATCAGCCCCAGCATTTT. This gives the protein CASSYSGGPDQPQHF.

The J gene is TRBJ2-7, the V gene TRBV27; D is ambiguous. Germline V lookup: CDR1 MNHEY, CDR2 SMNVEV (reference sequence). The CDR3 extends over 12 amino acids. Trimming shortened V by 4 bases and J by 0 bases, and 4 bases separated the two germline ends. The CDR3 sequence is CASSSASYEQYF. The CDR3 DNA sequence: TGTGCCAGCAGTTCCGCCTCCTACGAGCAGTACTTC.

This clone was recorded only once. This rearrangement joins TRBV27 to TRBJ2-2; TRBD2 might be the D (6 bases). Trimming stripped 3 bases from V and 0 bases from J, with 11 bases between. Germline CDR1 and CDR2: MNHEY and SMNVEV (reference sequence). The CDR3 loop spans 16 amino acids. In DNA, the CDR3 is TGTGCCAGCAGTTTCTGGAGGGGAGCGAACACCGGGGAGCTGTTTTTT. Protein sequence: CASSFWRGANTGELFF.

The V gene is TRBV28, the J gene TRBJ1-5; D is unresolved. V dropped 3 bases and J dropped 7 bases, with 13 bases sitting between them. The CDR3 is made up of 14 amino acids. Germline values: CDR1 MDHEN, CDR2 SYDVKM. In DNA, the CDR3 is TGTGCCAGCAGTTTTGAGGGAATTTGGCAGCCCCAGCATTTT. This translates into CASSFEGIWQPQHF.

CDR3 amino acids: CASSPWDEKLFF. As DNA, the CDR3 is TGTGCCAGCAGTCCCTGGGATGAAAAACTGTTTTTT. The chain is built from TRBV6-5 and TRBJ1-4; D not resolved. This CDR3 has 12 residues. The V end was cut by 5 bases, the J end by 6 bases, with 7 bases between. CDR1 MNHEY and CDR2 SVGAGI come from the germline V gene.

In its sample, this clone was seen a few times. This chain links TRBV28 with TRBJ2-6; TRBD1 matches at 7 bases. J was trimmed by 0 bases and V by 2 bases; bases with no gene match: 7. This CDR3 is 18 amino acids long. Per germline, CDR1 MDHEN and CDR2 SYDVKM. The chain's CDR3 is CASSLVGQVVSGANVLTF. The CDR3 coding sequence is TGTGCCAGCAGTTTAGTTGGACAGGTTGTCTCTGGGGCCAACGTCCTGACTTTC.

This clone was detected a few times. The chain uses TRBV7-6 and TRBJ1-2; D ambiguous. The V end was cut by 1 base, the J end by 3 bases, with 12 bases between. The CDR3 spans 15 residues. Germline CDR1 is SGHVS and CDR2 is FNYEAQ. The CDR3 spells CASSLDEGLHYGYTF. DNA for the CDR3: TGTGCCAGCAGCTTAGATGAGGGTCTGCACTATGGCTACACCTTC.

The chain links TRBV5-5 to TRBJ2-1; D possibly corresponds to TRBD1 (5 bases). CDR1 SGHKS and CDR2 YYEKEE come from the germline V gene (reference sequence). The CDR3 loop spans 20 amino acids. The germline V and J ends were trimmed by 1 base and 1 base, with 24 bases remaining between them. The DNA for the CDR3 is TGTGCCAGCAGCTTGCGTAGGTCAGGGTCTTATGGGTGGTCCTACAATGAGCAGTTCTTC. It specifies CASSLRRSGSYGWSYNEQFF.

CDR3 amino acids: CASSYTEYQETQYF. The CDR3 coding sequence is TGCGCCAGCAGCTACACAGAGTACCAAGAGACCCAGTACTTC. This chain joins TRBV5-1 and TRBJ2-5; no firm D call. The V gene lost 3 bases and the J gene lost 0 bases, with 9 bases spanning the gap. The germline gives CDR1 SGHRS, CDR2 YFSETQ. The CDR3 is 14 residues long.

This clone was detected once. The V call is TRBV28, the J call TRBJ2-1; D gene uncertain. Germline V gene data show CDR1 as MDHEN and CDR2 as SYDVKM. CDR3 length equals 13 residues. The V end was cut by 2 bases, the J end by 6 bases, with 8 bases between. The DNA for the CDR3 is TGTGCCAGCAGTTTACGGAGTCTCAATGAGCAGTTCTTC. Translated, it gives CASSLRSLNEQFF.

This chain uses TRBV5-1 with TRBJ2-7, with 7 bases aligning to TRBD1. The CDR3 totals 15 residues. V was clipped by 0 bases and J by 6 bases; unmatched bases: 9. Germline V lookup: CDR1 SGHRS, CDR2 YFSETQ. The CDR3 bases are TGCGCCAGCAGCTTGGACCCGGGACAGCCGGGCGAGCAGTACTTC. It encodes CASSLDPGQPGEQYF.

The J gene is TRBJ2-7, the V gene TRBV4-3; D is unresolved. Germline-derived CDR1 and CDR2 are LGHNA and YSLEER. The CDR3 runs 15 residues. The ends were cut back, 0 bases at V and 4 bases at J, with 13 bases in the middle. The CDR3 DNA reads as TGCGCCAGCAGCCAAGATGGGTCTACCAGTTACGAGCAGTACTTC. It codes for CASSQDGSTSYEQYF.

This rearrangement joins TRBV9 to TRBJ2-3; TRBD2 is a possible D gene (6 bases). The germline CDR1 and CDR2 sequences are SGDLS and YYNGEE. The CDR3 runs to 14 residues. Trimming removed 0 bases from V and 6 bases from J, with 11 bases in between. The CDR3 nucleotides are TGTGCCAGCAGCGTAGTAACTAGCCTCGATACGCAGTATTTT. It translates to CASSVVTSLDTQYF.

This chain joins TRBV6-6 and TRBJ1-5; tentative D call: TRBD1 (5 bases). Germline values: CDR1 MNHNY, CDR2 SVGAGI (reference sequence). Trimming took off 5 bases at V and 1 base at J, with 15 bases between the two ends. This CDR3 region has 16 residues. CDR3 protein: CASSRRTTGSNQPQHF. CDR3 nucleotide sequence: TGTGCCAGCAGTCGCCGGACAACGGGGAGCAATCAGCCCCAGCATTTT.

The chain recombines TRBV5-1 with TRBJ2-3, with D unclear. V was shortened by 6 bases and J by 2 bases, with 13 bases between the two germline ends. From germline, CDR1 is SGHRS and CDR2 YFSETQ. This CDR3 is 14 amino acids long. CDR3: CASTPTSATDTQYF. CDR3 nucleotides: TGCGCCAGCACACCCACCTCAGCCACAGATACGCAGTATTTT.

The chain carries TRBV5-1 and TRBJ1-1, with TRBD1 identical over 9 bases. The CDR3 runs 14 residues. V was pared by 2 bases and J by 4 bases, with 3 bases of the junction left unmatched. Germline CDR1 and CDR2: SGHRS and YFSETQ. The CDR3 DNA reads TGCGCCAGCAGCTTAAACAGGGGGCCCACTGAAGCTTTCTTT. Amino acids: CASSLNRGPTEAFF.

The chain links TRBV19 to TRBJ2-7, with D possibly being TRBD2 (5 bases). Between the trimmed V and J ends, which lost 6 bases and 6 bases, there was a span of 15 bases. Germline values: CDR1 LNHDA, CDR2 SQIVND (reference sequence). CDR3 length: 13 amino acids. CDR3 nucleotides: TGTGCCAGTAGCGGGCAGGAGGTTACCGAGCAGTACTTC. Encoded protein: CASSGQEVTEQYF.

The CDR3 is CASTHSGRGNEQFF. CDR3 sequence (DNA): TGTGCCAGTACTCATAGCGGGAGGGGGAATGAGCAGTTCTTC. This chain joins TRBV19 and TRBJ2-1; 11 nucleotides agree with TRBD2. CDR1 is LNHDA and CDR2 is SQIVND in the germline V gene (reference sequence). V shed 7 bases, J shed 7 bases, and the junction held 6 bases outside the gene matches. This CDR3 contains 14 residues.